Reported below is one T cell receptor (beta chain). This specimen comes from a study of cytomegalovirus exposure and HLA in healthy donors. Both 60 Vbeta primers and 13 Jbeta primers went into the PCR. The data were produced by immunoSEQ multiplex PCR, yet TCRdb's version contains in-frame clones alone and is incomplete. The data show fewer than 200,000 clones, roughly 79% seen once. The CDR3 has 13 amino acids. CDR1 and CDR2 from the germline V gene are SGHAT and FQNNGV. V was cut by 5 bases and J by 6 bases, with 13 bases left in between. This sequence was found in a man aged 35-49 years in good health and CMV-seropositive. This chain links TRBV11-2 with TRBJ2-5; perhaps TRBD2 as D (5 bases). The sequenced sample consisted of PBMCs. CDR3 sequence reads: CASSTAGAQTQYF. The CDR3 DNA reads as TGTGCCAGCAGCACCGCGGGCGCGCAGACCCAGTACTTC.